What follows is one T cell receptor beta chain and its context. There are a few counts of this clonotype. Which antigen it targets is not known. Base-call qualities are not available, and no considerably larger clone is one nucleotide away. The data are from a study of blood T cells in healthy people across ages (dated by TCRdb to 2014 to 2015). The study in broad terms: In model experiments, roughly one uniquely barcoded TCR beta cDNA molecule per two T cells was captured by template switching. Donors of different ages were randomly distributed across sequencing lanes to avoid experimental bias. The donors were divided into four age groups: young (average approximately 15 years), middle-aged (around 41), aged (around 59) and long-lived (about 79). The study measured age-related changes in TCR beta repertoire diversity using deep sequencing normalized with unique cDNA molecular identifiers. For two donors (one aged 18 to 29 and one aged 80 or older), the study analyzed two additional independent replicas of 1 million unique cDNA reads from the same blood draw. Study-wide conclusions, independent of this receptor: Bulk unsorted PBMC profiling prevented conclusive comparison of naive and antigen-experienced compartments. Compared with the aged group, more naive CD4+ T cells, fewer expanded clones and increased TCR diversity were shown by the long-lived group, suggesting age selection. Observed TCR beta diversity correlated strongly with the percentage of naive T cells measured by flow cytometry. Estimates of total diversity based on one million sequenced T cells were considered lower bounds and underestimates. The CMV infection status of donors was not known, potentially confounding age-related changes in expanded clonotypes. Observed TCR beta diversity per million T cells fell roughly linearly with age, and a significant reduction was already apparent by age around 39.

The donors were 40 or so Caucasian individuals from Russia, aged roughly 6 to 90 years, who were systemically healthy. Each donor gave about 11 milliliters of peripheral blood, drawn into EDTA-treated Vacutainer tubes. Ficoll-Paque density-gradient centrifugation was used to isolate PBMCs, with at least 6.5 million per sample. Trizol reagent was used to extract total RNA from the PBMCs, yielding at least 6 micrograms per sample. For every donor, an aliquot of PBMCs went through flow cytometry to measure the percentages of naive CD45RAhigh/CD27high T cells. The library was built by means of 5' RACE. Sequencing was performed on an Illumina HiSeq 2500. A second PCR of 7 to 11 cycles was run with a J-beta primer mix and a sample-barcoded 5' primer. Each TCR beta cDNA molecule received a unique molecular identifier from a template-switch 5' adaptor carrying 12 random nucleotides. Each sample yielded at least 3 million CDR3-containing paired-end reads. All of the RNA was converted into first-strand cDNA using the Mint cDNA synthesis kit, with a TRBC-specific oligonucleotide serving as the primer. All cDNA was treated with uracil-DNA glycosylase and then went through a first 18-cycle PCR with the universal primers M1SS and BC2_uni_R. In the authors' own workflow: Normalization of each sample was performed by random selection of 1 million high-quality reads, each carrying a distinct molecular identifier. Reads with shared molecular identifiers were discarded instead of being binned into consensus sequences. CDR3 identification, clonotype clustering and error correction used MiTCR with a Q25 quality threshold and the strictest error-elimination algorithm. A nonparametric unseen species model using Euler transformation provided a lower-bound estimate of total TCR beta diversity. TCRdb reprocessing: public reads trimmed at Q25 with fastp, clones called with MiXCR, in-frame beta chains kept. Entries are consolidated by CDR3 protein sequence, retaining the most common genes and DNA. In this record, the V and J calls reflect TCRdb's handling and not the investigators' own analysis. Within this sample are about 640,000 distinct CDR3 sequences, with around two fifths of them counted one time only. The ten most abundant clones make up approximately 31% of the sample.

The TCR originated in a man aged 80 or over in good health. The sample was blood.

CDR3 protein: CASRETGTDYGYTF. The nucleotides are TGCGCCAGCAGGGAGACAGGGACTGACTATGGCTACACCTTC. The chain joins TRBV10-2 to TRBJ1-2; 7 middle bases align to TRBD1. The germline V gene supplies CDR1 WSHSY and CDR2 SAAADI. Unmatched junction bases come to 7, with V trimmed by 6 bases and J by 3 bases. The CDR3 contains 14 residues, cysteine and phenylalanine counted. CDR3 DNA only is kept here, 42 bases in frame from base 1.